This T cell receptor (beta chain) comes out of a study of cytomegalovirus exposure and HLA in healthy donors. Primers included in the PCR were 60 Vbeta and 13 Jbeta primers. Only in-frame clones appear in the TCRdb table, and some are missing; sequencing was by immunoSEQ multiplex PCR. The sample lists 200,000 to 250,000 clones; 65% to 75% were seen once. Points from the study as a whole: Only CMV serostatus was available as immune exposure information. Researchers counted roughly 150 TCR beta chains as cytomegalovirus-associated. The presence/absence work took it that sequencing depth was about the same across donors.

In nominal health when sampled, donors likely had unrecorded immune exposures nonetheless. CDR3 length equals 15 residues. V was clipped by 3 bases and J by 5 bases, with 16 bases between them. Germline CDR1 and CDR2: SEHNR and FQNEAQ (reference sequence). In the case of this clone: Its antigen is unidentified.

The sample was PBMCs. The origin of this receptor is a woman in her 30s in good health and CMV-seronegative. The chain has TRBV7-9 and TRBJ2-5; tentatively, D is TRBD2 (5 bases). CDR3 in DNA: TGTGCCAGCAGCTTCGGTATATCTCCGGGGGAGACCCAGTACTTC. As protein: CASSFGISPGETQYF.